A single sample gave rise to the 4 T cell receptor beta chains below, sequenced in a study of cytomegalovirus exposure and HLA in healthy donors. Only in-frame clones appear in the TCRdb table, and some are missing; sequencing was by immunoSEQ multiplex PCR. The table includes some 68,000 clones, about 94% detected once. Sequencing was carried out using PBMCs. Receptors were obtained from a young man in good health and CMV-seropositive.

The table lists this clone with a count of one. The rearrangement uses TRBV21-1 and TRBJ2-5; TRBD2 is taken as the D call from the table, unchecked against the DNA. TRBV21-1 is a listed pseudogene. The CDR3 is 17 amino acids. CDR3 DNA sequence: TGTGCCAGCAGCAACAAGGCTAGCGGGAGGGCCGGGCAGACCCAGTACTTC. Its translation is CASSNKASGRAGQTQYF.

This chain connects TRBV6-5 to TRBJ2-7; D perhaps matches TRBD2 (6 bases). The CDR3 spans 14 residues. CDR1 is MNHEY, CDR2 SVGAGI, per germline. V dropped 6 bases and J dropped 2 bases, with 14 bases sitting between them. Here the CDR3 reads CASSPGGPTYEQYF. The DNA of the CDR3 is TGTGCCAGCAGCCCCGGGGGACCAACCTACGAGCAGTACTTC.

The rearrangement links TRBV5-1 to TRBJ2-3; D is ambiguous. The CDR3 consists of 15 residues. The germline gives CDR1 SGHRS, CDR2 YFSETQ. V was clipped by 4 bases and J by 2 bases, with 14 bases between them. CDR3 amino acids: CASSPTPPTTDTQYF. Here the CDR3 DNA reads TGCGCCAGCAGCCCCACTCCCCCAACCACAGATACGCAGTATTTT.

The DNA for the CDR3 is TGCGCCAGCGGGGGCCAGGGATACAATGAGCAGTTCTTC. Translated, it gives CASGGQGYNEQFF. The chain employs TRBV5-1 and TRBJ2-1, with a weak D call TRBD1 (6 bases). The length of the CDR3 is 13 residues. CDR1 and CDR2 (germline): SGHRS, YFSETQ. Between the trimmed V and J ends, which lost 7 bases and 4 bases, there was a span of 12 bases.